One and the same sample provided the 8 T cell receptor beta chains below, sequenced in a study of blood T cell repertoires in COVID-19. Only in-frame clones appear in the TCRdb table, and some are missing; sequencing was by immunoSEQ multiplex PCR. The sample has about 78,000 clones, approximately 86% seen once. The sample was peripheral blood. All receptors come from a man between 50 and 59 years old with active or convalescent COVID-19.

In DNA, the CDR3 is TGCAGTGCTAGTAATAGTCCCGGGGAGCTGTTTTTT. Its protein product is CSASNSPGELFF. The V gene is TRBV20-1, the J gene TRBJ2-2; D is unclear. The CDR3 totals 12 residues. With 3 bases removed from V and 6 bases from J, the gap between germline ends came to 8 bases. Germline V lookup: CDR1 DFQATT, CDR2 SNEGSKA (reference sequence).

The gene calls are TRBV14 and TRBJ2-7, with D possibly matching TRBD1 (6 bases). This CDR3 region has 12 residues. Germline V CDR1 and CDR2: SGHDN, FVKESK. The CDR3 sequence is CGGLESSYEQYV. The DNA of the CDR3 is TGTGGGGGGCTGGAGAGCTCCTACGAGCAGTACGTC.

The J gene is TRBJ2-2, the V gene TRBV3-1 (or the pseudogene TRBV3-2); TRBD1 matches at 10 bases. V shed 4 bases and J 6 bases; nucleotides not matched to a gene: 5. The CDR3 runs to 15 residues. Germline lookup yields CDR1 LGHDT and CDR2 YNNKEL (reference sequence). CDR3 in amino acids: CASSPTGGNAGELFF. CDR3 DNA: TGTGCCAGCAGCCCGACAGGGGGCAATGCCGGGGAGCTGTTTTTT.

The J gene is TRBJ1-6, the V gene TRBV6-2 or TRBV6-3; maybe TRBD1 (6 bases). The germline CDR1 and CDR2 sequences are MNHEY and SVGEGT. This CDR3 spans 17 amino acids. V gave up 5 bases and J gave up 7 bases, with 21 bases separating them. The CDR3 protein is CASSDPRVGQGNSPLHF. Here the CDR3 DNA reads TGTGCCAGCAGTGACCCCCGAGTCGGGCAGGGGAATTCACCCCTCCACTTT.

The rearrangement joins TRBV3-1 (or the pseudogene TRBV3-2) to TRBJ1-5; no clear D gene. Trimming left V 3 bases short and J 6 bases short, with 15 bases between. The germline V gene encodes CDR1 LGHDT and CDR2 YNNKEL (reference sequence). The CDR3 totals 15 residues. CDR3 in amino acids: CASSHGQAPPQPQHF. The CDR3 nucleotides read TGTGCCAGCAGCCACGGCCAGGCCCCCCCTCAGCCCCAGCATTTT.

This clone has only a few counts. The CDR3 sequence is CSATQGAMNTEAFF. CDR3 nucleotide sequence: TGCAGCGCTACCCAGGGGGCCATGAACACTGAAGCTTTCTTT. The chain has TRBV29-1 and TRBJ1-1; TRBD1 agrees at 8 bases. Germline values: CDR1 SQVTM, CDR2 ANQGSEA. V shed 7 bases and J 0 bases; nucleotides not matched to a gene: 7. This CDR3 region has 14 residues.

The V gene is TRBV3-1 (or the pseudogene TRBV3-2), the J gene TRBJ1-2, with 9 nucleotides matching TRBD1. This CDR3 contains 13 residues. The V and J ends lost 1 base and 8 bases, in that order; junction bases with no gene match: 2. In germline, CDR1 is LGHDT, CDR2 YNNKEL (reference sequence). DNA of the CDR3: TGTGCCAGCAGCCAAGGACAGGGGGAAGGCTACACCTTC. Its translation is CASSQGQGEGYTF.

In this sample, this clone turned up once. The rearrangement uses TRBV7-2 and TRBJ1-2, with 7 bases identical to TRBD1. Germline V gene sequence: CDR1 SGHTA, CDR2 FQGNSA. This CDR3 is 15 amino acids long. With V trimmed by 1 base and J by 0 bases, 2 bases remained unmatched. Here the CDR3 DNA reads TGTGCCAGCAGCTTAGGAGGACAGGCTAACTATGGCTACACCTTC. This codes for CASSLGGQANYGYTF.